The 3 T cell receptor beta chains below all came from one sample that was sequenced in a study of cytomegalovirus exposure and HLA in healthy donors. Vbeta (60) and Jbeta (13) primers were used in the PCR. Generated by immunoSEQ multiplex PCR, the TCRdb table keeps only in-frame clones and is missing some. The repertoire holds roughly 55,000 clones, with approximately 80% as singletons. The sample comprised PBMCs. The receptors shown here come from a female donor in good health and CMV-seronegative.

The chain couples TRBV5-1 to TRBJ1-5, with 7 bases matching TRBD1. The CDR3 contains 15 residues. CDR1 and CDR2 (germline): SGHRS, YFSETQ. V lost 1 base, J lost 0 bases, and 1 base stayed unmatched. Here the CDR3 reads CASSLTGDSNQPQHF. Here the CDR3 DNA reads TGCGCCAGCAGCTTGACAGGGGATAGCAATCAGCCCCAGCATTTT.

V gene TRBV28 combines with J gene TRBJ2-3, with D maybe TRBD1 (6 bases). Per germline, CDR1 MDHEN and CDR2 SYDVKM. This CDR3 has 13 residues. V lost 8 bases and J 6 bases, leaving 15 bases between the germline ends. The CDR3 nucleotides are TGTGCCAGCGCAGGGGACGGTTACGATACGCAGTATTTT. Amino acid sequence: CASAGDGYDTQYF.

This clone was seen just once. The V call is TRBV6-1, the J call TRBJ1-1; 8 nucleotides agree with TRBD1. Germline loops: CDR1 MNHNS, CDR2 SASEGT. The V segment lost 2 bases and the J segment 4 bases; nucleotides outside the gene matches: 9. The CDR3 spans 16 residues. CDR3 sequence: CASSEQGASPSTEAFF. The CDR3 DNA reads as TGTGCCAGCAGTGAACAGGGGGCATCGCCCTCCACTGAAGCTTTCTTT.